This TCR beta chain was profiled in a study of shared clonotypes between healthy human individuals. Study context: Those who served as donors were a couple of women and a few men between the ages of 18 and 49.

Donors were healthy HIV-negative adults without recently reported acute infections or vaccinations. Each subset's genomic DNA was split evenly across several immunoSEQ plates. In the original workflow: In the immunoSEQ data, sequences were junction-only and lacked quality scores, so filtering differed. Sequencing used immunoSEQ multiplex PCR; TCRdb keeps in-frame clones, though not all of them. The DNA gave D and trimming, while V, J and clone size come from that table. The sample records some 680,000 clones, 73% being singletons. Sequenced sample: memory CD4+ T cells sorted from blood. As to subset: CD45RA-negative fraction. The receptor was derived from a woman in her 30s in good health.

The DNA of the CDR3 is TGTGCCAGCAGTCCCCTCATTTGGGGTCAGGGGAGGAACAATCAGCCCCAGCATTTT. Amino acid sequence: CASSPLIWGQGRNNQPQHF. The chain employs TRBV27 and TRBJ1-5, with D maybe TRBD1 (6 bases). CDR3 length: 19 residues. The germline CDR1 and CDR2 sequences are MNHEY and SMNVEV (reference sequence). Trimming took 5 bases from V and 3 from J, leaving 26 bases between them.